The sequence of this T cell receptor (beta chain) was determined in a study of Graves' ophthalmopathy and Graves' hyperthyroidism. Study results and limitations: In blood, most expanded thyroid clonotypes above 0.001 frequency were also detected.

Amplification of the TCR beta CDR3 regions used RNA transcripts (as template). The workflow started with a first-round RT-PCR run with HTBI primers and then moved on to a second-round multiplex PCR. TCRdb re-called the multiplex PCR reads through MiXCR, storing one row per CDR3 protein. The sample shows 450,000 to 600,000 distinct CDR3 sequences, roughly 39% of them seen only once. Comment on this clonotype: The antigen is undetermined.

The CDR3 length is 14 residues. J lost 4 bases, V lost 4 bases, and 5 bases had no gene match. Per the germline V gene, CDR1 is SQVTM and CDR2 is ANQGSEA. The chain recombines TRBV29-1 with TRBJ1-2; 11 bases fit TRBD1. Sequencing was carried out using peripheral blood or thyroid tissue (not recorded which). The TCR comes from an adult man with Graves' hyperthyroidism. CDR3 sequence: CSVVWTGGSYGYTF. The CDR3 DNA is TGCAGCGTTGTGTGGACAGGGGGCTCCTATGGCTACACCTTC.